The present entry profiles one T cell receptor beta chain with its context. Its target is not known. With V trimmed by 2 bases and J by 5 bases, 10 bases remained unmatched. This CDR3 is built from 15 residues. CDR1 and CDR2 from the germline V gene are SGHNT and YYREEE (reference sequence). Sequenced by immunoSEQ multiplex PCR; TCRdb stores in-frame clones only, minus some. The table lists about 40,000 clones, roughly 92% of them singletons. The entry originates in a study of ipilimumab plus nivolumab after autologous stem cell transplantation. Study information: Patients received a median of about 5 ipilimumab and 8 or 9 nivolumab doses. Study observations and caveats: TCR repertoire, Treg phenotype and gut microbiota reportedly support more study of this approach.

Starting 14 to 28 days after autologous transplant, ipilimumab 1 mg/kg was given. Patients got 3 mg/kg IV nivolumab weeks 1, 4, 7, 10, then biweekly through week 26. The TCR was taken from a male donor with multiple myeloma. J is TRBJ2-7 and V is TRBV5-4; 7 positions agree with TRBD2. Specimen: PBMCs, collected in a trial of ipilimumab plus nivolumab as post-transplant consolidation. CDR3 region: CASSFTAGEMDEQYF. DNA for the CDR3: TGTGCCAGCAGCTTTACTGCGGGAGAAATGGACGAGCAGTACTTC.